This T cell receptor (beta chain) was captured in a study of T cell responses to AZD1222 COVID-19 vaccine. TCRdb keeps only in-frame clones here, not all; method: immunoSEQ multiplex PCR. The table records over 45,000 clones, roughly 85% of them present only once. The CDR3 sequence is 17 residues long. Germline CDR1 and CDR2: SGDLS and YYNGEE. V lost 0 bases and J 0 bases, leaving 13 bases between the germline ends. In the case of this clone: The antigen remains unidentified.

Study results and limitations: It was only after the peak T cell response that any repertoires were sampled. The donor cohort was predominantly white British with a female majority, and clonal diversity may have been underestimated.

Sequencing was performed on peripheral blood, taken on day 0 of AZD1222 vaccination. The chain uses TRBV9 and TRBJ1-3; tentatively, D is TRBD1 (6 bases). The TCR sequence derives from an adult in good health. CDR3 in amino acids: CASSVAPDRPSGNTIYF. In DNA, the CDR3 is TGTGCCAGCAGCGTAGCCCCTGACAGGCCCTCTGGAAACACCATATATTTT.